A selection of T cell receptor beta chains follows, all from one sample in a study of T-cell memory formation after mild COVID-19. TCRdb re-derived calls from the 5' RACE reads in MiXCR, one entry per CDR3 protein. The sample holds fewer than 250,000 distinct CDR3 sequences, about 10% seen once. Input material: PBMCs or a T cell subset sorted from them (not recorded which). All receptors come from a man younger than 35 who had mild COVID-19 (a few samples of this study predate the infection). Cell type and time point are not known. CDR3s include the opening cysteine and the closing phenylalanine or tryptophan. The D gene is left open where the match is weak. The size of a clone is reported for some rows only, either as once, few or many, or as a class for expanded clones.

D: TRBD1
V: TRBV18
size: few
J: TRBJ1-4
CDR3: CASSLVPGQGTATNEKLFF
DNA: TGTGCCAGCTCACTCGTCCCGGGACAGGGAACTGCAACTAATGAAAAACTGTTTTTT

D: TRBD2
V: TRBV27
size: many
J: TRBJ2-4
CDR3: CASSLFGRAGAGAKNIQYF
DNA: TGTGCCAGCAGTTTATTCGGGCGAGCGGGGGCCGGAGCCAAAAACATTCAGTACTTC

D: TRBD1
V: TRBV5-1
size: -
J: TRBJ2-3
CDR3: CASSSEAGQGTDTQYF
DNA: TGCGCCAGCAGCTCTGAGGCAGGACAGGGGACAGATACGCAGTATTTT

D: TRBD2
V: TRBV5-1
size: -
J: TRBJ2-5
CDR3: CASSSGASGETQYF
DNA: TGCGCCAGCAGCTCCGGTGCTAGCGGAGAGACCCAGTACTTC

D: -
V: TRBV5-1
size: few
J: TRBJ1-5
CDR3: CASSLEGVGQPQHF
DNA: TGCGCCAGCAGCTTGGAAGGGGTGGGACAGCCCCAGCATTTT

D: -
V: TRBV7-2
size: -
J: TRBJ1-5
CDR3: CASSGGPGQPQHF
DNA: TGTGCCAGCAGCGGGGGACCGGGACAGCCCCAGCATTTT

D: -
V: TRBV7-8
size: -
J: TRBJ1-2
CDR3: CASSLLVNYGYTF
DNA: TGTGCCAGCAGCTTATTAGTTAACTATGGCTACACCTTC

D: -
V: TRBV5-1
size: -
J: TRBJ2-5
CDR3: CASSLEGGGSETQYF
DNA: TGCGCCAGCAGCTTGGAAGGGGGGGGCTCGGAGACCCAGTACTTC

D: TRBD1
V: TRBV19
size: -
J: TRBJ2-7
CDR3: CASSAGTGTYEQYF
DNA: TGTGCCAGTAGTGCCGGGACAGGGACCTACGAGCAGTACTTC

D: TRBD1
V: TRBV7-8
size: many
J: TRBJ1-5
CDR3: CASSLAQGAFEPQHF
DNA: TGTGCCAGCAGCTTAGCACAGGGGGCCTTTGAGCCCCAGCATTTT

D: TRBD1
V: TRBV28
size: -
J: TRBJ1-6
CDR3: CASIRDRGNSPLHF
DNA: TGTGCCAGCATCCGGGACAGGGGGAATTCACCCCTCCACTTT

D: -
V: TRBV12-3/TRBV12-4
size: many
J: TRBJ2-2
CDR3: CASSLEGYTGELFF
DNA: TGTGCCAGCAGTTTAGAAGGATACACCGGGGAGCTGTTTTTT

D: -
V: TRBV5-1
size: few
J: TRBJ2-2
CDR3: CASNPSQTGELFF
DNA: TGCGCCAGCAACCCATCTCAGACCGGGGAGCTGTTTTTT

D: -
V: TRBV30
size: -
J: TRBJ2-2
CDR3: CAWSRDYTGELFF
DNA: TGTGCCTGGAGTAGAGACTACACCGGGGAGCTGTTTTTT

D: -
V: TRBV5-5
size: -
J: TRBJ2-5
CDR3: CASSYTVSYETQYF
DNA: TGTGCCAGCAGCTATACCGTTAGTTACGAGACCCAGTACTTC

D: -
V: TRBV20-1
size: -
J: TRBJ2-6
CDR3: CSARDLSSGANVLTF
DNA: TGCAGTGCTAGAGATCTGAGCTCTGGGGCCAACGTCCTGACTTTC

D: -
V: TRBV7-2
size: few
J: TRBJ1-2
CDR3: CASSLVRINYGYTF
DNA: TGTGCCAGCAGCTTAGTCCGGATTAACTATGGCTACACCTTC

D: -
V: TRBV20-1
size: many
J: TRBJ1-4
CDR3: CSATGATNEKLFF
DNA: TGCAGTGCTACAGGGGCAACTAATGAAAAACTGTTTTTT

D: -
V: TRBV20-1
size: few
J: TRBJ1-2
CDR3: CSARDRRQGKDGYTF
DNA: TGCAGTGCTAGAGATCGTCGTCAGGGGAAGGATGGCTACACCTTC

D: -
V: TRBV6-5
size: -
J: TRBJ1-2
CDR3: CASSYLQGYGYTF
DNA: TGTGCCAGCAGTTACCTACAGGGCTATGGCTACACCTTC

D: TRBD2
V: TRBV5-1
size: few
J: TRBJ2-5
CDR3: CASTPGGGQETQYF
DNA: TGCGCCAGCACCCCCGGGGGGGGCCAAGAGACCCAGTACTTC

D: TRBD1
V: TRBV11-1
size: few
J: TRBJ2-5
CDR3: CASSLDRGPQETQYF
DNA: TGTGCCAGCAGCCTCGACAGGGGTCCTCAAGAGACCCAGTACTTC

D: -
V: TRBV5-4
size: -
J: TRBJ1-6
CDR3: CASSLRGSYNSPLHF
DNA: TGTGCCAGCAGCCTCAGGGGCTCCTATAATTCACCCCTCCACTTT

D: -
V: TRBV7-7
size: -
J: TRBJ2-2
CDR3: CASYRRRTGELFF
DNA: TGTGCTAGCTATCGAAGGCGCACCGGGGAGCTGTTTTTT

D: -
V: TRBV7-2
size: few
J: TRBJ1-2
CDR3: CASSSDLNYGYTF
DNA: TGTGCCAGCAGCTCGGACCTAAACTATGGCTACACCTTC

D: -
V: TRBV2
size: few
J: TRBJ1-1
CDR3: CATRENTEAFF
DNA: TGTGCCACGCGCGAGAACACTGAAGCTTTCTTT

D: -
V: TRBV20-1
size: many
J: TRBJ2-5
CDR3: CSARSGGGWETQYF
DNA: TGCAGTGCTAGGTCAGGAGGGGGCTGGGAGACCCAGTACTTC

D: TRBD1
V: TRBV6-2/TRBV6-3
size: -
J: TRBJ1-4
CDR3: CATSGQGATNEKLFF
DNA: TGTGCCACCTCTGGACAGGGTGCAACTAATGAAAAACTGTTTTTT

D: -
V: TRBV7-9
size: -
J: TRBJ1-6
CDR3: CASSLGRAPSSPLHF
DNA: TGTGCCAGCAGCTTAGGCCGTGCTCCGAGCTCACCCCTCCACTTT

D: -
V: TRBV5-1
size: many
J: TRBJ2-7
CDR3: CASSLETASYEQYF
DNA: TGCGCCAGCAGCTTGGAGACTGCCTCCTACGAGCAGTACTTC

D: -
V: TRBV9
size: -
J: TRBJ2-5
CDR3: CASSVVPETQYF
DNA: TGTGCCAGCAGCGTAGTGCCGGAGACCCAGTACTTC

D: -
V: TRBV29-1
size: few
J: TRBJ2-4
CDR3: CSVEGVRGQGQYF
DNA: TGCAGCGTTGAAGGTGTCAGGGGTCAGGGTCAGTACTTC

D: -
V: TRBV19
size: few
J: TRBJ1-2
CDR3: CASSMAVMPAYGYTF
DNA: TGTGCCAGTAGTATGGCGGTGATGCCGGCCTATGGCTACACCTTC

D: -
V: TRBV4-2
size: -
J: TRBJ1-1
CDR3: CASSQEGLAGGNTEAFF
DNA: TGTGCCAGCAGCCAAGAGGGCCTAGCGGGGGGGAACACTGAAGCTTTCTTT

D: -
V: TRBV3-1
size: -
J: TRBJ1-1
CDR3: CASSQEGREAFF
DNA: TGTGCCAGCAGCCAAGAGGGAAGGGAAGCTTTCTTT

D: -
V: TRBV29-1
size: -
J: TRBJ1-2
CDR3: CSGSDSPTNYGYTF
DNA: TGCAGCGGCTCGGACAGTCCTACCAACTATGGCTACACCTTC

D: TRBD1
V: TRBV7-6
size: -
J: TRBJ1-2
CDR3: CASSLRAGGAGYGYTF
DNA: TGTGCCAGCAGCTTACGGGCAGGGGGCGCGGGCTATGGCTACACCTTC